The rows below give T cell receptor beta chains drawn from one sample of a study of shared clonotypes between healthy human individuals. Clones were sequenced by immunoSEQ multiplex PCR, and TCRdb holds only the in-frame ones, with some missing. The table records more than 600,000 clones, 92% of them present only once. Sequencing was carried out using naive CD8+ T cells sorted from blood. The receptors were gathered from a young man in good health. The CDR3 runs from the conserved cysteine through the conserved F or W. A D gene is named only where the DNA matches it firmly. Size is stated for part of the rows, as once, few or many counts, or as a class when the clone is expanded.

j_gene: TRBJ2-1
v_gene: TRBV28
abundance: once
len: 18
d_gene: TRBD2
CDR3nt: TGTGCCAGCAGGACTATGGGGGAAGCGGGAGGACCCTACAATGAGCAGTTCTTC
CDR3aa: CASRTMGEAGGPYNEQFF

j_gene: TRBJ2-5
v_gene: TRBV27
abundance: NA
len: 14
d_gene: NA
CDR3nt: TGTGCCAGCAGTTTAGGGGCAGCTCAAGAGACCCAGTACTTC
CDR3aa: CASSLGAAQETQYF

j_gene: TRBJ2-3
v_gene: TRBV5-4
abundance: NA
len: 15
d_gene: NA
CDR3nt: TGTGCCAGCAGCCACGGGACTGTGGGCACAGATACGCAGTATTTT
CDR3aa: CASSHGTVGTDTQYF

j_gene: TRBJ1-5
v_gene: TRBV27
abundance: NA
len: 13
d_gene: NA
CDR3nt: TGTGCCAGCAGTTTATATTGGAATCAGCCCCAGCATTTT
CDR3aa: CASSLYWNQPQHF

j_gene: TRBJ2-1
v_gene: TRBV6-5
abundance: NA
len: 13
d_gene: NA
CDR3nt: TGTGCCAGCATAGGGAGCTCCTACAATGAGCAGTTCTTC
CDR3aa: CASIGSSYNEQFF

j_gene: TRBJ2-7
v_gene: TRBV6-1
abundance: NA
len: 16
d_gene: TRBD2
CDR3nt: TGTGCCAGCAGTGAAACAAGGAAGACTAGCACCTACGAGCAGTACTTC
CDR3aa: CASSETRKTSTYEQYF

j_gene: TRBJ2-7
v_gene: TRBV28
abundance: NA
len: 14
d_gene: NA
CDR3nt: TGTGCCAGCAGGGACAGATCACTTTATTACGAGCAGTACTTC
CDR3aa: CASRDRSLYYEQYF

j_gene: TRBJ2-6
v_gene: TRBV5-4
abundance: NA
len: 17
d_gene: TRBD1
CDR3nt: TGTGCCAGCAGCTTGGGGGACAGGGGGCTTGGGGCCAACGTCCTGACTTTC
CDR3aa: CASSLGDRGLGANVLTF

j_gene: TRBJ1-1
v_gene: TRBV27
abundance: NA
len: 16
d_gene: TRBD1
CDR3nt: TGTGCCAGCACCGCGACACAGGGGGCTCGGGGCACTGAAGCTTTCTTT
CDR3aa: CASTATQGARGTEAFF

j_gene: TRBJ2-5
v_gene: TRBV29-1
abundance: NA
len: 12
d_gene: NA
CDR3nt: TGCAGCGTTGAAGGGCGGAGGGAGACCCAGTACTTC
CDR3aa: CSVEGRRETQYF

j_gene: TRBJ2-5
v_gene: TRBV7-9
abundance: NA
len: 14
d_gene: TRBD1
CDR3nt: TGTGCCAGCAGCCCCGAGGGGGCCCAAGAGACCCAGTACTTC
CDR3aa: CASSPEGAQETQYF

j_gene: TRBJ1-2
v_gene: TRBV13
abundance: NA
len: 16
d_gene: TRBD1
CDR3nt: TGTGCCAGCAGACATAGGGTGACAGGGGGCGTCTATGGCTACACCTTC
CDR3aa: CASRHRVTGGVYGYTF

j_gene: TRBJ2-7
v_gene: TRBV28
abundance: NA
len: 18
d_gene: TRBD2
CDR3nt: TGTGCCAGCAGTTCGCAGACCGCACTAGCGGGTCCTTCCTACGAGCAGTACTTC
CDR3aa: CASSSQTALAGPSYEQYF

j_gene: TRBJ2-1
v_gene: TRBV5-6
abundance: NA
len: 13
d_gene: TRBD1
CDR3nt: TGTGCCAGCAGCTTGGGGAGCCGGGACAGGGGTGTCTTC
CDR3aa: CASSLGSRDRGVF

j_gene: TRBJ1-5
v_gene: TRBV2
abundance: NA
len: 12
d_gene: NA
CDR3nt: TGTGCCAGCAGGGCCTACAATCAGCCCCAGCATTTT
CDR3aa: CASRAYNQPQHF

j_gene: TRBJ2-3
v_gene: TRBV28
abundance: NA
len: 15
d_gene: TRBD2
CDR3nt: TGTGCCAGCAGTTTTGATACTAGCGGGAGGGATACGCAGTATTTT
CDR3aa: CASSFDTSGRDTQYF

j_gene: TRBJ1-5
v_gene: TRBV7-9
abundance: few
len: 15
d_gene: NA
CDR3nt: TGTGCCAGCAGCTTAGGGTGGGCCGGGGATCAGCCCCAGCATTTT
CDR3aa: CASSLGWAGDQPQHF

j_gene: TRBJ2-2
v_gene: TRBV7-6
abundance: NA
len: 13
d_gene: NA
CDR3nt: TGTGCCAGCAGCTTTCGGGACACCGGGGAGCTGTTTTTT
CDR3aa: CASSFRDTGELFF

j_gene: TRBJ2-1
v_gene: TRBV5-1
abundance: NA
len: 12
d_gene: NA
CDR3nt: TGCGCCAGCAGCTTGGCCATTGATGAGCAGTTCTTC
CDR3aa: CASSLAIDEQFF

j_gene: TRBJ2-7
v_gene: TRBV7-8
abundance: NA
len: 15
d_gene: TRBD1
CDR3nt: TGTGCCAGCAGCTTACTCGACAGGGTCGACATCGAGCAGTACTTC
CDR3aa: CASSLLDRVDIEQYF

j_gene: TRBJ2-5
v_gene: TRBV7-2
abundance: NA
len: 16
d_gene: TRBD2
CDR3nt: TGTGCCAGCAGCCTGGGACTAGCGGGAGCGGGAGAGACCCAGTACTTC
CDR3aa: CASSLGLAGAGETQYF

j_gene: TRBJ1-1
v_gene: TRBV7-8
abundance: NA
len: 17
d_gene: TRBD1
CDR3nt: TGTGCCAGCAGCTTATATATAGTGGGACAGGGAACCACTGAAGCTTTCTTT
CDR3aa: CASSLYIVGQGTTEAFF

j_gene: TRBJ2-2
v_gene: TRBV7-9
abundance: NA
len: 16
d_gene: NA
CDR3nt: TGTGCCAGCAGCTTAGTTTCCAGCGGGAACACCGGGGAGCTGTTTTTT
CDR3aa: CASSLVSSGNTGELFF

j_gene: TRBJ2-1
v_gene: TRBV5-6
abundance: NA
len: 12
d_gene: NA
CDR3nt: TGTGCCAGCAGCCCAGGGGGGGCTGAGCAGTTCTTC
CDR3aa: CASSPGGAEQFF

j_gene: TRBJ2-1
v_gene: TRBV27
abundance: once
len: 17
d_gene: TRBD2
CDR3nt: TGTGCCAGCAGTTTATGGCTAGCGGGGAGCTCCTACAATGAGCAGTTCTTC
CDR3aa: CASSLWLAGSSYNEQFF

j_gene: TRBJ2-1
v_gene: TRBV9
abundance: NA
len: 20
d_gene: TRBD2
CDR3nt: TGTGCCAGCAGCGGGCGGACCGGGACTAGCGGGAGGGAGAGGAATAATGAGCAGTTCTTC
CDR3aa: CASSGRTGTSGRERNNEQFF

j_gene: TRBJ1-1
v_gene: TRBV4-3
abundance: NA
len: 15
d_gene: TRBD1
CDR3nt: TGCGCCAGCAGCCAAGATAACGACAGGGGCACTGAAGCTTTCTTT
CDR3aa: CASSQDNDRGTEAFF

j_gene: TRBJ1-5
v_gene: TRBV7-9
abundance: NA
len: 17
d_gene: TRBD1
CDR3nt: TGTGCCAGCAGCCCGTGGGACAGTTCGTATAGCAATCAGCCCCAGCATTTT
CDR3aa: CASSPWDSSYSNQPQHF

j_gene: TRBJ2-7
v_gene: TRBV28
abundance: NA
len: 13
d_gene: NA
CDR3nt: TGTGCCAGCAGCCCCCCGCGGCAATACGAGCAGTACTTC
CDR3aa: CASSPPRQYEQYF

j_gene: TRBJ2-5
v_gene: TRBV6-5
abundance: once
len: 16
d_gene: TRBD2
CDR3nt: TGTGCCAGCAGTTTACTAGCGGGAGACATCCTCGAGACCCAGTACTTC
CDR3aa: CASSLLAGDILETQYF

j_gene: TRBJ1-2
v_gene: TRBV25-1
abundance: NA
len: 14
d_gene: TRBD1
CDR3nt: TGTGCCAGCAGTGAGGACAGGGCAGGTTATGGCTACACCTTC
CDR3aa: CASSEDRAGYGYTF

j_gene: TRBJ2-7
v_gene: TRBV4-1
abundance: NA
len: 16
d_gene: TRBD1
CDR3nt: TGCGCCAGCAGCCCAACGACAGGGTTAGAATCCTACGAGCAGTACTTC
CDR3aa: CASSPTTGLESYEQYF

j_gene: TRBJ2-1
v_gene: TRBV5-1
abundance: NA
len: 11
d_gene: NA
CDR3nt: TGCGCCAGCAGCTTGGGCTATGAGCAGTTCTTC
CDR3aa: CASSLGYEQFF

j_gene: TRBJ2-1
v_gene: TRBV6-6
abundance: once
len: 14
d_gene: NA
CDR3nt: TGTGCCAGCAGTTTCCGTGTCGGGAGCGATGAGCAGTTCTTC
CDR3aa: CASSFRVGSDEQFF

j_gene: TRBJ2-7
v_gene: TRBV25-1
abundance: NA
len: 15
d_gene: NA
CDR3nt: TGTGCCACTACTCTACAGGGGGGGAATAGATACGAGCAGTACTTC
CDR3aa: CATTLQGGNRYEQYF

j_gene: TRBJ1-1
v_gene: TRBV7-9
abundance: NA
len: 15
d_gene: TRBD1
CDR3nt: TGTGCCAGCAGCTTAAGCCAGGGGGTTGGTACTGAAGCTTTCTTT
CDR3aa: CASSLSQGVGTEAFF

j_gene: TRBJ2-1
v_gene: TRBV29-1
abundance: NA
len: 11
d_gene: TRBD1
CDR3nt: TGCAGCGTGGAAAGGACAGGCAGTTTATTCTTC
CDR3aa: CSVERTGSLFF

j_gene: TRBJ2-5
v_gene: TRBV7-6
abundance: NA
len: 18
d_gene: NA
CDR3nt: TGTGCCAGCAGCACCCGGAATCACCTGGACCCACGAAGCGAGACCCAGTACTTC
CDR3aa: CASSTRNHLDPRSETQYF

j_gene: TRBJ2-1
v_gene: TRBV6-1
abundance: NA
len: 15
d_gene: TRBD2
CDR3nt: TGTGCCAGCAGTGGCTGGCGGGAGGGATACAATGAGCAGTTCTTC
CDR3aa: CASSGWREGYNEQFF

j_gene: TRBJ2-1
v_gene: TRBV28
abundance: NA
len: 13
d_gene: NA
CDR3nt: TGTGCCAGCAGTTTCCCTGGGGGCGGTGAGCAGTTCTTC
CDR3aa: CASSFPGGGEQFF

j_gene: TRBJ1-4
v_gene: TRBV5-1
abundance: NA
len: 17
d_gene: TRBD1
CDR3nt: TGCGCCAGCAGCTTTGTCCCCGGGGACAGGACGGGTGAAAAACTGTTTTTT
CDR3aa: CASSFVPGDRTGEKLFF